These 20 T cell receptor beta chains came from one sample sequenced in a study of response to subunit inactivated influenza vaccine. MiXCR, applied by TCRdb to the RT-PCR reads, yields one record per CDR3 protein. Of 500,000 to 600,000 distinct CDR3 sequences in the sample, over 10% were seen once. This material consisted of PBMCs from blood, taken 35 to 45 days after vaccination. The receptors come from a man in his fifties or sixties who received an inactivated influenza vaccine.

CDR3 sequence reads: CASSAQASGVYNEQFF. The CDR3 bases are TGCGCCAGCAGCGCCCAAGCTAGCGGGGTTTACAATGAGCAGTTCTTC. This chain links TRBV5-1 with TRBJ2-1, with 9 bases aligning to TRBD2. Germline V lookup: CDR1 SGHRS, CDR2 YFSETQ. This CDR3 has 16 amino acids. V dropped 4 bases and J dropped 4; count of bases not matched to a gene: 9.

This chain joins TRBV25-1 and TRBJ1-6; D ambiguous. V gave up 6 bases and J gave up 5 bases, with 8 bases separating them. The CDR3 covers 13 residues. Germline-derived CDR1 and CDR2 are MGHDK and SYGVNS. The CDR3: CASSTRDNSPLHF. The CDR3 DNA reads as TGTGCCAGCAGCACACGTGATAATTCACCCCTCCACTTT.

This clonotype was observed many times. The chain uses TRBV7-9 and TRBJ1-2; D gene ambiguous. There are 12 residues in the CDR3. V lost 4 bases to trimming and J lost 5 bases, with 8 bases between them. Germline V CDR1 and CDR2: SEHNR, FQNEAQ (reference sequence). The CDR3 bases are TGTGCCAGCAGCTCAACAGCTTATGGCTACACCTTC. It is translated as CASSSTAYGYTF.

This rearrangement joins TRBV9 to TRBJ2-2, with 7 positions matching TRBD2. Germline trimming cut 1 base from V and 6 bases from J; bases unmatched to any gene: 0. The CDR3 is made up of 13 amino acids. The germline V gene encodes CDR1 SGDLS and CDR2 YYNGEE. This CDR3 reads CASSVSGAGELFF. CDR3 sequence (DNA): TGTGCCAGCAGCGTAAGCGGGGCCGGGGAGCTGTTTTTT.

The V and J genes are TRBV6-1 and TRBJ2-7; 8 bases map to TRBD1. The CDR3 is made up of 15 amino acids. CDR1 and CDR2 from the germline V gene are MNHNS and SASEGT. J gave up 2 bases and V 6 bases, and 9 bases lay outside the gene matches. The CDR3 reads CASSPRTGRTYEQYF. As DNA, the CDR3 is TGTGCCAGCAGCCCGAGGACAGGGAGGACCTACGAGCAGTACTTC.

The table lists this clonotype with many counts. The genes are TRBV11-1 and TRBJ1-2, with 8 bases identical to TRBD1. CDR3 length: 19 residues. V was pared by 4 bases and J by 5 bases, with 21 bases of the junction left unmatched. Per the germline V gene, CDR1 is SGHAT and CDR2 is FQDESV (reference sequence). In nucleotides, the CDR3 is TGTGCCAGCAGCTCCAGCAACCCCCGCACCGGGACAGGAACTTATGGCTACACCTTC. It is translated as CASSSSNPRTGTGTYGYTF. Based on the CDR3 plus reference TRBV11-1 and TRBJ1-2, the full variable domain is EAEVAQSPRYKITEKSQAVAFWCDPISGHATLYWYRQILGQGPELLVQFQDESVVDDSQLPKDRFSAERLKGVDSTLKIQPAELGDSAMYLCASSSSNPRTGTGTYGYTFGSGTRLTVV.

The CDR3 spells CASIRTNAGELFF. The CDR3 DNA reads TGTGCCAGCATCCGGACAAACGCCGGGGAGCTGTTTTTT. This rearrangement joins TRBV2 to TRBJ2-2; tentatively, D is TRBD1 (5 bases). The V end lost 7 bases, the J end lost 6 bases, and 12 bases lay between the germline ends. CDR1 and CDR2 (germline): SNHLY, FYNNEI. The CDR3 is 13 amino acids.

This clonotype was picked up a small number of times. J is TRBJ2-1 and V is TRBV24-1, with D hard to call. The length of the CDR3 is 12 residues. CDR1 is KGHDR, CDR2 SFDVKD, per germline. Between the trimmed V and J ends, which lost 5 bases and 8 bases, there was a span of 9 bases. CDR3 residues: CATSGGVHEQFF. The DNA of the CDR3 is TGTGCCACCAGTGGTGGGGTCCATGAGCAGTTCTTC.

This clonotype occurred a few times. This chain joins TRBV6-2 or TRBV6-3 and TRBJ2-5; possible D gene TRBD2, 6 bases. With 6 bases removed from V and 7 bases from J, the gap between germline ends came to 21 bases. CDR1 is MNHEY and CDR2 is SVGEGT in the germline V gene. The CDR3 runs 15 residues. The CDR3 DNA follows: TGTGCCAGCAGCCGCCACGCGGGAAATAGGGGGACCCAGTACTTC. Protein sequence: CASSRHAGNRGTQYF.

This clonotype occurred a few times. The gene calls are TRBV27 and TRBJ2-4; D assignment may be TRBD1 or TRBD2 (5 bases each). Between the trimmed V and J ends, which lost 2 bases and 5 bases, there was a span of 10 bases. The CDR3 totals 14 residues. CDR1 MNHEY and CDR2 SMNVEV come from the germline V gene (reference sequence). CDR3 sequence: CASSLGGGENIQYF. In nucleotides, the CDR3 is TGTGCCAGCAGTTTAGGGGGTGGTGAAAACATTCAGTACTTC.

The chain combines TRBV21-1 with TRBJ2-4; the table gives TRBD1 as D, unverified against the DNA. TRBV21-1 is designated a pseudogene. The CDR3 spans 21 residues. The CDR3 spells CASSFSGTPGAKAGVENIQYF. The CDR3 DNA sequence: TGTGCCAGCAGCTTCTCCGGGACACCCGGTGCTAAGGCGGGGGTCGAAAACATTCAGTACTTC.

This clonotype was detected only a few times. V is TRBV12-3 or TRBV12-4 and J is TRBJ1-5; D gene uncertain. The CDR3 is made up of 12 amino acids. V dropped 4 bases and J dropped 8 bases, with 9 bases sitting between them. The CDR3 bases are TGTGCCAGCAGTTCGGCAGGAAAGCCCCAGCATTTT. Translation gives CASSSAGKPQHF.

The chain combines TRBV5-1 with TRBJ2-5; D is uncertain. Between the trimmed V and J ends, which lost 1 base and 0 bases, there was a span of 7 bases. Per germline, CDR1 SGHRS and CDR2 YFSETQ. The CDR3 has 14 residues. The CDR3: CASSLQADQETQYF. The CDR3 DNA follows: TGCGCCAGCAGCTTGCAGGCAGACCAAGAGACCCAGTACTTC.

This clonotype was counted only a few times. DNA of the CDR3: TGTGCCAGCAGCCAGGGGCCCGTGACAGGTAATCAGCCCCAGCATTTT. The encoded protein is CASSQGPVTGNQPQHF. The gene calls are TRBV12-3 or TRBV12-4 and TRBJ1-5, with D perhaps TRBD1 (6 bases). The V and J ends lost 6 bases and 4 bases respectively, with 19 bases between them. The CDR3 contains 16 residues.

This sequence joins TRBV29-1 and TRBJ2-5; TRBD2 agrees at 10 bases. Trimming removed 6 bases from V and 5 bases from J; junction bases left unmatched: 6. This CDR3 has 13 amino acids. Germline CDR1 reads SQVTM; CDR2 reads ANQGSEA. CDR3 nucleotides: TGCAGCGTCCAAGGGACTAGCGCTGAGACCCAGTACTTC. As protein: CSVQGTSAETQYF.

The chain combines TRBV7-2 with TRBJ1-5; the D is unclear. The CDR3 is made up of 14 amino acids. Germline values: CDR1 SGHTA, CDR2 FQGNSA. Trimming pared 3 bases from V and 3 bases from J, leaving 9 bases between. The CDR3, as DNA: TGTGCCAGCAGCTTCTCTACGTACAATCAGCCCCAGCATTTT. Translating it yields CASSFSTYNQPQHF.

This clonotype has just a few counts. This rearrangement joins TRBV20-1 to TRBJ2-7; 10 nucleotides align to TRBD2. The CDR3 runs 13 residues. The V gene's germline CDR1 is DFQATT and CDR2 SNEGSKA (reference sequence). V was pared by 3 bases and J by 5 bases, with 4 bases of the junction left unmatched. The CDR3 here is CSARTSGFDEQYF. CDR3 in DNA: TGCAGTGCTAGGACTAGCGGGTTCGACGAGCAGTACTTC.

The CDR3 loop is CSVAVLEHTQYF. The DNA of the CDR3 is TGCAGCGTTGCCGTCTTGGAACATACGCAGTATTTT. This chain connects TRBV29-1 to TRBJ2-3; D is ambiguous. V was clipped by 4 bases and J by 7 bases, with 12 bases between them. CDR3 size: 12 residues. The V gene's germline CDR1 is SQVTM and CDR2 ANQGSEA.

The CDR3 region is CASGTRLAGELFF. Here the CDR3 DNA reads TGTGCCAGCGGGACTAGGTTAGCCGGGGAGCTGTTTTTT. The chain couples TRBV12-3 or TRBV12-4 to TRBJ2-2, with 8 bases lining up with TRBD2. Unmatched junction bases numbered 5, after V lost 8 bases and J lost 6 bases. The CDR3 is made up of 13 amino acids.

This clonotype was observed at least ten times. The rearrangement joins TRBV20-1 to TRBJ2-5; 9 bases are a match to TRBD2. Trimming cost V 6 bases and J 4 bases; bases outside gene matches: 6. Germline V lookup: CDR1 DFQATT, CDR2 SNEGSKA (reference sequence). The CDR3 is 13 residues long. For the CDR3, the DNA is TGCAGTGCCCAGCTAGCGGGACTAGAGACCCAGTACTTC. Its protein product is CSAQLAGLETQYF.